This TCR beta chain was captured in a study of blood T cells in healthy people across ages. In the study overall: About one barcoded beta molecule per two T cells was the capture yield of template switching.

A second PCR, run for about 6 to 11 cycles, used a sample-barcoded 5' primer plus a J-beta primer mix. Each TCR beta cDNA got a 12-nucleotide random molecular identifier. TCRdb processed the 5' RACE reads anew with MiXCR; each CDR3 protein has one entry. Of 1,800,000 or so distinct CDR3 sequences listed, about two fifths are singletons. Study-wide points: The fall in TCR beta diversity per million T cells was roughly linear with age.

Germline V gene sequence: CDR1 SQVTM, CDR2 ANQGSEA. CDR3 length: 11 amino acids. In its sample, this clonotype was seen many times. Its antigen is not identified. One end of the junction is discordant with germline, which a read error may explain. Sample: blood. This TCR came from a human donor in good health. The chain couples TRBV29-1 to TRBJ2-7; D is unresolved. CDR3 coding DNA: TGCAGCGTCGAAGGGAACTACGAGCAGTACTTC. As protein: CSVEGNYEQYF.